The present T cell receptor (beta chain) was sequenced within a study of T cells in Graves' hyperthyroidism and ophthalmopathy. Study results and limitations: The model identified upcoming ophthalmopathy a median about 7.1 months ahead of onset. Blood also showed most of the thyroid clonotypes that were expanded above 0.001.

This clonotype was found a few times. Antigen unknown. A NOSPECS grade of at least 4, a Clinical Activity Score of at least 3 and duration under 3 months were recorded in ophthalmopathy patients. The V end was cut by 7 bases, the J end by 4 bases, with 16 bases between. The CDR3 has 13 residues. Germline loops: CDR1 SQVTM, CDR2 ANQGSEA. Amplification of TCR beta CDR3 regions was performed using RNA transcripts as template. HTBI primers were employed in a first-round RT-PCR of the TCR CDR3. TCRdb redid the calling of the multiplex PCR reads with MiXCR, one entry per CDR3 protein. In the table there are 600,000 or so distinct CDR3 sequences, 14% of which are singletons.

Source material: blood. This sequence was found in a woman aged 18 to 35 with Graves' ophthalmopathy. V gene TRBV29-1 combines with J gene TRBJ1-1; no reliable D call. This chain's CDR3 is CSAPLEERTEAFF. CDR3 in DNA: TGCAGCGCCCCGCTAGAAGAGCGCACTGAAGCTTTCTTT.